This T cell receptor (beta chain) was recorded in a study of blood T cells in healthy people across ages (dated by TCRdb to 2014 to 2015). Turning to the overall study: Template switching captured roughly one uniquely barcoded TCR beta cDNA molecule per two T cells in model experiments. Donors were grouped into four age groups: young (average roughly 17 years), middle-aged (roughly 38), aged (62) and long-lived (about 89). Age-related changes in TCR beta repertoire diversity were measured in the study by deep sequencing normalized with unique cDNA molecular identifiers. To avoid experimental bias, donors of different ages were randomly spread across the sequencing lanes. For two donors (one aged 18 to 29 and one aged 80 or older), the study analyzed two additional independent replicas of 1 million unique cDNA reads from the same blood draw.

The approximately 41 donors, aged 6 to 90 years, were systemically healthy Caucasian individuals from Russia. About 9.6 milliliters of peripheral blood were collected from each donor into EDTA-treated Vacutainer tubes. Ficoll-Paque density-gradient centrifugation was used to isolate PBMCs, with at least 6 million per sample. Total RNA, at least 5 micrograms per sample, was extracted from PBMCs with Trizol reagent. The percentages of naive CD45RAhigh/CD27high T cells were determined by flow cytometry on a PBMC aliquot from every donor. This clonotype has just a few counts. Its antigen specificity is not known. No base qualities exist here, and no much larger clone lies one base off it. Library creation used 5' RACE. Sequencer: Illumina HiSeq 2500. The second PCR ran for roughly 7 to 11 cycles and used a J-beta primer mix along with a sample-barcoded 5' primer. A unique molecular identifier was introduced onto each TCR beta cDNA molecule by a template-switch 5' adaptor carrying 12 random nucleotides. Each sample yielded at least 2.5 million CDR3-containing paired-end reads. First-strand cDNA was synthesized from all RNA with the Mint cDNA synthesis kit, primed by a TRBC-specific oligonucleotide. All cDNA was treated with uracil-DNA glycosylase and then went through a first 18-cycle PCR with the universal primers M1SS and BC2_uni_R. Concerning the study's data processing: Normalization of each sample was performed by random selection of 1 million high-quality reads, each carrying a distinct molecular identifier. Instead of being binned into consensus sequences, reads with shared molecular identifiers were discarded. MiTCR, run with a Q25 quality threshold and the strictest error-elimination algorithm, handled CDR3 identification, clonotype clustering and error correction. A nonparametric unseen species model with Euler transformation was used to estimate lower-bound total TCR beta diversity. The raw public reads went through TCRdb reprocessing: fastp at Q25, MiXCR clone calling, in-frame beta chains kept. Records with the same CDR3 protein are collapsed into one entry carrying the most frequent genes and DNA. TCRdb's processing, not the authors' own work, is the source of the V and J calls. The table for this sample lists about 1,400,000 distinct CDR3 sequences; roughly 45% of them were counted only once. In total, the top ten clones hold approximately 7.9% of the sample.

Based on the germline V gene (reference sequence), the CDR1 and CDR2 sequences are SGHKS and YYEKEE. V is pared back by 0 bases and J by 7 bases, with 10 bases lying between the germline termini. Spanning cysteine to phenylalanine, the CDR3 consists of 14 amino acids. Only CDR3 DNA is held: 42 bases, read in frame from base 1. Broader findings and caveats from the paper: As age increased, observed TCR beta diversity per million T cells dropped in a roughly linear way, and a significant reduction was already evident by age 40. Estimates of total diversity from one million sequenced T cells were regarded as lower bounds and underestimates. Observed TCR beta diversity correlated strongly with the percentage of naive T cells measured by flow cytometry. Because donor CMV infection status was unknown, age-related changes in expanded clonotypes were potentially confounded. Compared with the aged group, the long-lived group had more naive CD4+ T cells, fewer expanded clones and increased TCR diversity, a pattern suggesting age selection. Bulk unsorted PBMC profiling prevented conclusive comparison of naive and antigen-experienced compartments.

Input material: blood. The chain was built from TRBV5-5 and TRBJ2-2, with the D gene uncertain. The receptor was isolated from a woman under 30 in good health. The DNA sequence is TGTGCCAGCAGCTTGGTCAACGTTGGCGGGGAGCTGTTTTTT. It codes for CASSLVNVGGELFF.